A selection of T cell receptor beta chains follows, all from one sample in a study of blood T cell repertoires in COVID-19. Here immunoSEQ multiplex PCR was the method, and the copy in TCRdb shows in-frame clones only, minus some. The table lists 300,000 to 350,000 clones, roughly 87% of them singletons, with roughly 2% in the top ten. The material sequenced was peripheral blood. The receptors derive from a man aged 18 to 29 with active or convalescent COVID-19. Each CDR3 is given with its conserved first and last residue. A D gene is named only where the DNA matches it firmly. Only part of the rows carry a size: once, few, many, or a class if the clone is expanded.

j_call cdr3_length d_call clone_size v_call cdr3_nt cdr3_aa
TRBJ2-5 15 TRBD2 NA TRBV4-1 TGCGCCAGCAGCCAAGAGGGAGGGCGGGGAGAGACCCAGTACTTC CASSQEGGRGETQYF
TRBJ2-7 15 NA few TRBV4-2 TGTGCCAGCAGCCAAGAATCCGGGGAGCCCTACGAGCAGTACTTC CASSQESGEPYEQYF
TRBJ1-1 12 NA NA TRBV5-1 TGCGCCAGCAGCTTGGAACAGGGTGAAGCTTTCTTT CASSLEQGEAFF
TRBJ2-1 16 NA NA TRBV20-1 TGCAGTGCTAGTAAATACCGGGGGAGGTCCTACAATGAGCAGTTCTTC CSASKYRGRSYNEQFF
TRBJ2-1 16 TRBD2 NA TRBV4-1 TGCGCCAGCAGCCAATCCGGGACTAGCGGATCCAATGAGCAGTTCTTC CASSQSGTSGSNEQFF
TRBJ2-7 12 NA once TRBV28 TGTGCCAGCAGTTTGGCAGGGTACGAGCAGTACTTC CASSLAGYEQYF
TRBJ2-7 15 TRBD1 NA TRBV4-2 TGTGCCAGCAGCCCTTATTTGGACAGGACCTACGTGCAGTACTTC CASSPYLDRTYVQYF
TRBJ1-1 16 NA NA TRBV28 TGTGCCAGCAGTCCGCCTCTAGGGGGGGTGGGCACTGAAGCTTTCTTT CASSPPLGGVGTEAFF
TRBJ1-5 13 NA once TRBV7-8 TGTGCCAGTCGGGGGGACTACAATCAGCCCCAGCATTTT CASRGDYNQPQHF
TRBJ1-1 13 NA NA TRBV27 TGTGCCAGCAGTTCTCGGACAGACACTGAAGCTTTCTTT CASSSRTDTEAFF
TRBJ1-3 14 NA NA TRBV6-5 TGTGCCGTCAGGACGGCCGGCGTAGGGAGGACCATATATTTT CAVRTAGVGRTIYF
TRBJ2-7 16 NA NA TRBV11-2 TGTGCCAGCGCCCCTTTTGTGGGCCAGAGCTCCTACGAGCAGTACTTC CASAPFVGQSSYEQYF
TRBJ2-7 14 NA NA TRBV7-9 NA CASSLWGQGALEYF
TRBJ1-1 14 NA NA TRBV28 TGTGCCAGCAGTTTACGGGGGAGGAACACTGAAGCTTTCTTT CASSLRGRNTEAFF
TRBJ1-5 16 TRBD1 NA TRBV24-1 TGTGCCACCAGTGATTTGGGACAGGGCCGCAATCAGCCCCAGCATTTT CATSDLGQGRNQPQHF
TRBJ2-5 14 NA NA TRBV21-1 TGTGCCAGCAGCAAAGTAGTAGTCACAGAGACCCAGTACTTC CASSKVVVTETQYF
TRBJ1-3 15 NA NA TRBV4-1 TGCGCCAGCAGCTTTCGACAGATTCGTGGAAACACCATATATTTT CASSFRQIRGNTIYF
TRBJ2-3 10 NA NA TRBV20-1 TGCAGTGCTACCAGAGATACGCAGTATTTT CSATRDTQYF
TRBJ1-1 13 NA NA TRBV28 TGTGCCAGCACTATTAACCGGGACACTGAAGCTTTCTTT CASTINRDTEAFF
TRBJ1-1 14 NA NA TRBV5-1 TGCGCCAGCAGCTTCCCGGGGGATGGCACTGAAGCTTTCTTT CASSFPGDGTEAFF
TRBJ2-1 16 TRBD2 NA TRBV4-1 TGCGCCAGCAGCCGAATGACTAGCGGGGGGCTTAATGAGCAGTTCTTC CASSRMTSGGLNEQFF